One and the same sample provided the 15 T cell receptor beta chains below, sequenced in a study of blood T cell repertoires in COVID-19. Profiling relied on immunoSEQ multiplex PCR, and the TCRdb table lists in-frame clones only, not all of them. The table has around 480,000 clones, about 87% seen once; the top ten hold 10% to 15%. The sequencing sample was made of peripheral blood. Receptors originate from a woman aged 45 to 65 with COVID-19, enrolled during active disease.

The J gene is TRBJ1-1, the V gene TRBV23-1; TRBD1 agrees at 9 bases. TRBV23-1 is identified as an open reading frame with a role that is uncertain. V was clipped by 3 bases and J by 1 base; unmatched bases: 3. This CDR3 spans 15 amino acids. The CDR3 loop reads CASSQLGQGNTEAFF. The CDR3 region has the DNA TGCGCCAGCAGTCAGTTGGGACAGGGGAACACTGAAGCTTTCTTT.

This sequence joins TRBV30 and TRBJ2-3; D remains unclear. Germline values: CDR1 GTSNPN, CDR2 SVGIG (reference sequence). The CDR3 totals 15 residues. V was pared by 6 bases and J by 6 bases, with 22 bases between. In nucleotides, the CDR3 is TGTGCCTGTTTCTTTTTGTTCGCGGCCGGGGATACGCAGTATTTT. This encodes CACFFLFAAGDTQYF.

The chain is built from TRBV6-1 and TRBJ1-2, with D hard to call. The germline V gene has CDR1 MNHNS and CDR2 SASEGT. The CDR3 contains 13 residues. V lost 2 bases, J lost 8 bases, and 12 bases lay in between. For the CDR3, the DNA is TGTGCCAGCAGTGAATCGGGGATGGGAGGCTACACCTTC. Protein sequence: CASSESGMGGYTF.

The chain joins TRBV30 to TRBJ1-1; 7 positions agree with TRBD1. Germline V gene sequence: CDR1 GTSNPN, CDR2 SVGIG (reference sequence). This CDR3 has 14 amino acids. V dropped 3 bases and J dropped 3; count of bases not matched to a gene: 7. The CDR3 here is CAWRPRDSYTEAFF. The CDR3 bases are TGTGCCTGGAGGCCAAGGGACAGCTACACTGAAGCTTTCTTT. The full variable domain, with the rest looked up from reference TRBV30 and TRBJ1-1, is SQTIHQWPATLVQPVGSPLSLECTVEGTSNPNLYWYRQAAGRGLQLLFYSVGIGQISSEVPQNLSASRPQDRQFILSSKKLLLSDSGFYLCAWRPRDSYTEAFFGQGTRLTVV.

This chain links TRBV14 with TRBJ2-7, with no clear D. V gave up 0 bases and J gave up 3 bases, with 6 bases separating them. The germline V gene encodes CDR1 SGHDN and CDR2 FVKESK. The CDR3 extends over 13 amino acids. CDR3 DNA sequence: TGTGCCAGCAGCCAAGAATCGTTCTACGAGCAGTACTTC. Its translation: CASSQESFYEQYF. Combining the CDR3 with reference TRBV14 and TRBJ2-7 gives the whole variable domain EAGVTQFPSHSVIEKGQTVTLRCDPISGHDNLYWYRRVMGKEIKFLLHFVKESKQDESGMPNNRFLAERTGGTYSTLKVQPAELEDSGVYFCASSQESFYEQYFGPGTRLTVT.

The rearrangement joins TRBV9 to TRBJ1-6; the match to TRBD1 covers 7 bases. There are 15 residues in the CDR3. Losses at the gene ends were 3 bases for V and 10 bases for J; bases not matched to a gene: 10. Germline lookup yields CDR1 SGDLS and CDR2 YYNGEE. CDR3 nucleotides: TGTGCCAGCAGCGATCGACAGGGTCTTGGGTCACCCCTCCACTTT. This sequence encodes CASSDRQGLGSPLHF.

V gene TRBV27 combines with J gene TRBJ2-7, with D perhaps matching TRBD1 (5 bases). Trimming shortened V by 0 bases and J by 4 bases, and 10 bases separated the two germline ends. Germline V gives CDR1 MNHEY, CDR2 SMNVEV (reference sequence). The CDR3 covers 14 residues. The CDR3: CASSLSQGNYEQYF. DNA of the CDR3: TGTGCCAGCAGTTTATCTCAGGGAAATTACGAGCAGTACTTC.

This chain links TRBV2 with TRBJ1-2; D is unresolved. The CDR3 has 14 amino acids. V gave up 6 bases and J gave up 7 bases, with 18 bases separating them. The germline gives CDR1 SNHLY, CDR2 FYNNEI. The CDR3: CASSYGQDGRGYTF. In DNA, the CDR3 is TGTGCCAGCAGCTATGGGCAGGATGGTCGTGGCTACACCTTC.

The chain employs TRBV6-6 and TRBJ1-2, with unresolved D. Per the germline V gene, CDR1 is MNHNY and CDR2 is SVGAGI (reference sequence). This CDR3 region has 12 residues. Trimming took off 4 bases at V and 5 bases at J, with 8 bases between the two ends. CDR3 in amino acids: CASSLGGYGYTF. DNA of the CDR3: TGTGCCAGCAGTTTGGGCGGGTATGGCTACACCTTC.

The chain carries TRBV20-1 and TRBJ1-5; D is unresolved. Deletions cut 3 bases from V and 1 base from J, with 10 bases between. Per the germline V gene, CDR1 is DFQATT and CDR2 is SNEGSKA (reference sequence). The CDR3 runs 14 residues. The CDR3 nucleotides are TGCAGTGCTAGTAATGCGCCAAGCAATCAGCCCCAGCATTTT. This sequence encodes CSASNAPSNQPQHF.

The count of this clone is one. V gene TRBV5-1 combines with J gene TRBJ2-7; 7 positions match TRBD1. Germline trimming cut 0 bases from V and 5 bases from J; bases unmatched to any gene: 8. CDR1 is SGHRS, CDR2 YFSETQ, per germline. CDR3 length equals 15 residues. CDR3 coding DNA: TGCGCCAGCAGCTTGGCAGGGGACAGCGCCCACGAGCAGTACTTC. Its protein is CASSLAGDSAHEQYF.

This clone was counted between two and nine times. The rearrangement uses TRBV2 and TRBJ2-3, with D unresolved. CDR1 and CDR2 from the germline V gene are SNHLY and FYNNEI. V was trimmed by 0 bases and J by 5 bases, leaving 9 bases between them. The CDR3 sequence is 14 residues long. The CDR3 reads CASSEALPRDTQYF. The CDR3 DNA follows: TGTGCCAGCAGTGAAGCGCTTCCGAGAGATACGCAGTATTTT. Full variable domain (remainder filled in from reference TRBV2 and TRBJ2-3): EPEVTQTPSHQVTQMGQEVILRCVPISNHLYFYWYRQILGQKVEFLVSFYNNEISEKSEIFDDQFSVERPDGSNFTLKIRSTKLEDSAMYFCASSEALPRDTQYFGPGTRLTVL.

V is TRBV11-2 and J is TRBJ2-3, with 7 bases aligning to TRBD2. The CDR3 contains 16 residues. J lost 2 bases, V lost 4 bases, and 9 bases had no gene match. The germline CDR1 and CDR2 sequences are SGHAT and FQNNGV. The CDR3 protein is CASSYGTGGFTDTQYF. CDR3 DNA sequence: TGTGCCAGCAGCTACGGGACGGGGGGTTTCACAGATACGCAGTATTTT.

The chain links TRBV7-8 to TRBJ1-4; the D gene is possibly TRBD1 (6 bases). This CDR3 contains 13 residues. Germline CDR1 reads SGHVS; CDR2 reads FQNEAQ. The V gene lost 4 bases and the J gene lost 6 bases, with 9 bases spanning the gap. The CDR3 DNA reads TGTGCCAGCAGCTGGGACACCGATGAAAAACTGTTTTTT. This gives the protein CASSWDTDEKLFF.

The sample holds one count of this clone. V gene TRBV14 combines with J gene TRBJ1-2; 7 bases match TRBD1. Per germline, CDR1 SGHDN and CDR2 FVKESK. The CDR3 consists of 14 residues. The V gene end was trimmed by 1 base and the J gene end by 10 bases; junction bases not matched to a gene: 9. This CDR3 reads CASSQVRGLLSYTF. The CDR3 DNA sequence: TGTGCCAGCAGCCAAGTAAGGGGGCTCTTATCCTACACCTTC.